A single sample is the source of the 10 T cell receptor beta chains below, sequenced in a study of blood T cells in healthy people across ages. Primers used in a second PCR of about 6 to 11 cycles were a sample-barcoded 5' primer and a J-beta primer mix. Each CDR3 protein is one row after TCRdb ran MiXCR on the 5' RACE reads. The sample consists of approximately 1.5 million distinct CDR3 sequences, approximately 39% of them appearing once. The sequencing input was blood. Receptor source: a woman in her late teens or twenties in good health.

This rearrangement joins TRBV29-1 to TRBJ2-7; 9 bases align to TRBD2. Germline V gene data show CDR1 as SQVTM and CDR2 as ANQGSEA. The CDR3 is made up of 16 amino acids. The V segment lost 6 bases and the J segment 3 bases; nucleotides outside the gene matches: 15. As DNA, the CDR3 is TGCAGCGTCCACCTCGCGGGACTAGCAGCTGACTACGAGCAGTACTTC. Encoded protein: CSVHLAGLAADYEQYF.

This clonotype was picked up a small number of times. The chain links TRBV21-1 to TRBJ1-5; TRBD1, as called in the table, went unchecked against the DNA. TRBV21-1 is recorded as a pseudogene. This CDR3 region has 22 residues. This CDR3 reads CASSKALKGPGTGSGSNQPQHF. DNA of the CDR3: TGTGCCAGCAGCAAAGCGCTAAAGGGTCCCGGGACAGGGTCTGGAAGCAATCAGCCCCAGCATTTT.

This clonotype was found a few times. CDR3 loop: CSDGGLETQYF. CDR3 coding DNA: TGCAGCGACGGGGGTTTGGAGACCCAGTACTTC. The rearrangement links TRBV29-1 to TRBJ2-5; TRBD2 might be the D (6 bases). The germline V gene has CDR1 SQVTM and CDR2 ANQGSEA. The CDR3 covers 11 residues. Trimming removed 7 bases at V and 5 bases at J, with 11 bases between.

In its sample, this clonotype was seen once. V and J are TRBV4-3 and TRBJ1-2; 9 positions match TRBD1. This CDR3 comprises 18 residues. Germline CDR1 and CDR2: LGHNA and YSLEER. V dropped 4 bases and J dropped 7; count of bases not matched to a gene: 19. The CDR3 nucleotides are TGCGCCAGCAGCCTCTCCTCGACAGGGGGATCAGCAATAGGTGGCTACACCTTC. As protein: CASSLSSTGGSAIGGYTF.

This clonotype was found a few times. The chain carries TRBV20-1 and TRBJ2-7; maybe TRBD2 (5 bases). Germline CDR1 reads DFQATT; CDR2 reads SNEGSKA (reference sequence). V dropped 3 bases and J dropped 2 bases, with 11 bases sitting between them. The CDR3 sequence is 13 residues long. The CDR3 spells CSASTDSAYEQYF. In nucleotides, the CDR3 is TGCAGTGCTAGTACGGACTCCGCCTACGAGCAGTACTTC.

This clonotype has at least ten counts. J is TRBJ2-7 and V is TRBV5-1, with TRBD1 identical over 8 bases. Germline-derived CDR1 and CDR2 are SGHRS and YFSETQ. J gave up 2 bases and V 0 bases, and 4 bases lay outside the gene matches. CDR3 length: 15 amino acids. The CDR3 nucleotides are TGCGCCAGCAGCTTGGTAGGGACAGGAGCCTACGAGCAGTACTTC. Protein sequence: CASSLVGTGAYEQYF.

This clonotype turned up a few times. CDR3 DNA: TGCGCCAGCAGCCAGTTTAGCCCCATCACCGGGGAGCTGTTTTTT. Its protein is CASSQFSPITGELFF. The rearrangement uses TRBV4-3 and TRBJ2-2; D ambiguous. Germline-derived CDR1 and CDR2 are LGHNA and YSLEER. The CDR3 loop spans 15 amino acids. The V and J ends lost 3 bases and 4 bases respectively, with 12 bases between them.

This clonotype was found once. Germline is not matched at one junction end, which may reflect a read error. In nucleotides, the CDR3 is TGTGCCAGCGCCAGGACAGGTACGCAGTATTTT. Encoded protein: CASARTGTQYF. The chain employs TRBV12-3 or TRBV12-4 and TRBJ2-3, with 7 bases lining up with TRBD1. The CDR3 has 11 amino acids.

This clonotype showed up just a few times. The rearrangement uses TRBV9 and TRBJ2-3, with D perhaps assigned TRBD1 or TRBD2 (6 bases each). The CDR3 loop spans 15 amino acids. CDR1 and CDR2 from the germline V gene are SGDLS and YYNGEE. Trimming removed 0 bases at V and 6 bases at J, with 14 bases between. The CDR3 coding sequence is TGTGCCAGCAGCGTAGGAGGAGGGGGAAGGGATACGCAGTATTTT. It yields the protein CASSVGGGGRDTQYF.

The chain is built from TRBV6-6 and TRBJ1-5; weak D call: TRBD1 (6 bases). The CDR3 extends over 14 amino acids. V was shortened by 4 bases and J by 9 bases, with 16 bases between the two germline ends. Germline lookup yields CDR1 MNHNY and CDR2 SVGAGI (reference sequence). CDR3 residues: CASSFNREDGPQHF. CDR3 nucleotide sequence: TGTGCCAGCAGTTTCAACAGGGAAGACGGGCCCCAGCATTTT.